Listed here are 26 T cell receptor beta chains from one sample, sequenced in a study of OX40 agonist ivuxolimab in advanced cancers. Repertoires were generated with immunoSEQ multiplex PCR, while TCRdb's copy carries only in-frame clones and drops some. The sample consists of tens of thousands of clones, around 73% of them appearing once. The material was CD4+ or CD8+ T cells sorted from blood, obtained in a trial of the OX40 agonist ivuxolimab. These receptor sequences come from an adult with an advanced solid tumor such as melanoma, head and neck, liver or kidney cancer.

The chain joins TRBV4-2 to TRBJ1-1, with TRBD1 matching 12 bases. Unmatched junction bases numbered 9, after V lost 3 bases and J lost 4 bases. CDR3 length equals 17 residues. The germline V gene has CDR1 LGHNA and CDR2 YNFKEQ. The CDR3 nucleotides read TGTGCCAGCAGCCAGGGGGGACAGGGGGCTCGGAGCACTGAAGCTTTCTTT. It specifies CASSQGGQGARSTEAFF.

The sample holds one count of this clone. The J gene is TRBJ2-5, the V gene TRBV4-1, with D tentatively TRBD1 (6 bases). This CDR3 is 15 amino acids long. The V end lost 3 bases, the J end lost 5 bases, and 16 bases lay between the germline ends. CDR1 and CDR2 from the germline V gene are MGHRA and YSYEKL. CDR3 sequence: CASSHSVGAGETQYF. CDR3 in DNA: TGCGCCAGCAGCCATTCGGTGGGGGCTGGGGAGACCCAGTACTTC.

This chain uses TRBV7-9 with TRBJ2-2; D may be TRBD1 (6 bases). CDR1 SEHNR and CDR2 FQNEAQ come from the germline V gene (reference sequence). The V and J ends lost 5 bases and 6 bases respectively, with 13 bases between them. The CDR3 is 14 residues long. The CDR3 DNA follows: TGTGCCAGCAGCAAACGACAGGATTCCGGGGAGCTGTTTTTT. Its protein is CASSKRQDSGELFF.

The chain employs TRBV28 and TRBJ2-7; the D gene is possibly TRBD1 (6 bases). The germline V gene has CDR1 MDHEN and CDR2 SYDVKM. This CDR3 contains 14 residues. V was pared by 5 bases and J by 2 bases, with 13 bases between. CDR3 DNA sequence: TGTGCCAGCAGTGGCCCACAGGGTACCTACGAGCAGTACTTC. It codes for CASSGPQGTYEQYF.

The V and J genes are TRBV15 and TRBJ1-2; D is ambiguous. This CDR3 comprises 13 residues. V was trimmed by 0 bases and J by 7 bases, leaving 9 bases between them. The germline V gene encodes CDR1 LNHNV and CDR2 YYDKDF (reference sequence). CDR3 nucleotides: TGTGCCACCAGCAGAGATACCGGAGGTGGCTACACCTTC. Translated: CATSRDTGGGYTF. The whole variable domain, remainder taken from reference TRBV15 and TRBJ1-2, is DAMVIQNPRYQVTQFGKPVTLSCSQTLNHNVMYWYQQKSSQAPKLLFHYYDKDFNNEADTPDNFQSRRPNTSFCFLDIRSPGLGDTAMYLCATSRDTGGGYTFGSGTRLTVV.

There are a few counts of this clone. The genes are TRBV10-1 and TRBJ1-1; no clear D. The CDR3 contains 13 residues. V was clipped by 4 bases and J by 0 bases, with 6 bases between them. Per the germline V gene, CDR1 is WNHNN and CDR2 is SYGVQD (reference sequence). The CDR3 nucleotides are TGCGCCAGCAGTGTAAACGTGAACACTGAAGCTTTCTTT. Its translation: CASSVNVNTEAFF.

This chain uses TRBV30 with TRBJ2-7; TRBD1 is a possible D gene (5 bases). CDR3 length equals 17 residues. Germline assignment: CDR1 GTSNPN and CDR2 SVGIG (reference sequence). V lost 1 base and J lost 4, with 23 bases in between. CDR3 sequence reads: CAWSGSQENFYRYEQYF. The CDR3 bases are TGTGCCTGGAGTGGGTCACAGGAGAACTTCTACCGATACGAGCAGTACTTC.

DNA of the CDR3: TGTGCCAGCCTGACCGGTAGAACTAGCGGGAGTGAGACGGTCGCGAACACCGGGGAGCTGTTTTTT. This encodes CASLTGRTSGSETVANTGELFF. The V call is TRBV9, the J call TRBJ2-2; 11 bases fit TRBD2. This CDR3 has 22 residues. CDR1 is SGDLS, CDR2 YYNGEE, per germline. J lost 0 bases, V lost 7 bases, and 23 bases had no gene match.

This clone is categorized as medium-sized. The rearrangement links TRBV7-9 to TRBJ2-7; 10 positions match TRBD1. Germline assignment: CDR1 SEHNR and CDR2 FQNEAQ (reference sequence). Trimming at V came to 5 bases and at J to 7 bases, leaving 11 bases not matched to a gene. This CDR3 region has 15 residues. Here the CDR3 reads CASSSTGTGVGEQYF. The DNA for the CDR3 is TGTGCCAGCAGCAGCACCGGGACAGGGGTTGGGGAGCAGTACTTC.

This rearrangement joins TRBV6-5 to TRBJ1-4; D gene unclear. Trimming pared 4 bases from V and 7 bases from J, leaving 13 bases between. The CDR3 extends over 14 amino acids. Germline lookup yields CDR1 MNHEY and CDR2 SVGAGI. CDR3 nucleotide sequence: TGTGCCAGCAGTTTGGCGTATGTGGGTGAAAAACTGTTTTTT. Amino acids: CASSLAYVGEKLFF.

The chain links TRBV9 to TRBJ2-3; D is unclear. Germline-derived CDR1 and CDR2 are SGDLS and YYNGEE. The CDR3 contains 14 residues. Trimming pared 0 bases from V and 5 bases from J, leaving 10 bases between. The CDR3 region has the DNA TGTGCCAGCAGCGTAGAGCTTGGTCGAGATACGCAGTATTTT. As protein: CASSVELGRDTQYF.

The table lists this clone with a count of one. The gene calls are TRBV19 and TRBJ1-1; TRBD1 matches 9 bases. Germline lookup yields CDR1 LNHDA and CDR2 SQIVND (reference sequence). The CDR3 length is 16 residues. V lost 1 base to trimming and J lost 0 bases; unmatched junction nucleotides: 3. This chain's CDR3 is CASSIGTGALNTEAFF. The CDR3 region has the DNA TGTGCCAGTAGTATAGGGACAGGGGCGTTGAACACTGAAGCTTTCTTT.

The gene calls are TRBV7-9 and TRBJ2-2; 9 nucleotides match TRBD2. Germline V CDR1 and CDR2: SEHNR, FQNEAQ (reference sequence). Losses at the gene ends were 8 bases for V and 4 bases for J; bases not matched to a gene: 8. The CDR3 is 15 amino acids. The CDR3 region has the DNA TGTGCCAGCGGATACGCGGGAGGGCTCACCGGGGAGCTGTTTTTT. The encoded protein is CASGYAGGLTGELFF.

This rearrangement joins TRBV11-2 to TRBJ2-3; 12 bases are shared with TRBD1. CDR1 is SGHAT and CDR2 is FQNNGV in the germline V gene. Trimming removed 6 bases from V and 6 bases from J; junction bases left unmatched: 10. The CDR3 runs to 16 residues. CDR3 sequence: CASRQPGQGAGDTQYF. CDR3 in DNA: TGTGCCAGCAGACAACCGGGACAGGGGGCAGGTGATACGCAGTATTTT.

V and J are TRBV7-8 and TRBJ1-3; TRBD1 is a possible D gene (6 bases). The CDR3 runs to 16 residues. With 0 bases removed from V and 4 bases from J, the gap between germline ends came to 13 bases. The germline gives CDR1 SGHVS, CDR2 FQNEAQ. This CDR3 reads CASSLAGGRRGNTIYF. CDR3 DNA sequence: TGTGCCAGCAGCTTAGCTGGGGGGCGACGAGGAAACACCATATATTTT.

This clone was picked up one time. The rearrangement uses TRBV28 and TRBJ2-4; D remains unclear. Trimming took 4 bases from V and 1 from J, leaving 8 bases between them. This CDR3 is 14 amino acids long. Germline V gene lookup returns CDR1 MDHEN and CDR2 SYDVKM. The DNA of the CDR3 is TGTGCCAGCAGTTCGTTTATGGCCAAAAACATTCAGTACTTC. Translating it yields CASSSFMAKNIQYF.

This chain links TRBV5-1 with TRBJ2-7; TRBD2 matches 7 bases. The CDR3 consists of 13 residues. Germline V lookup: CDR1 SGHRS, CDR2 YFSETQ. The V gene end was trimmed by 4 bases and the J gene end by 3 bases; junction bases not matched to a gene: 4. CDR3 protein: CASSLGGNYEQYF. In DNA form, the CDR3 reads TGCGCCAGCAGCCTGGGGGGGAACTACGAGCAGTACTTC.

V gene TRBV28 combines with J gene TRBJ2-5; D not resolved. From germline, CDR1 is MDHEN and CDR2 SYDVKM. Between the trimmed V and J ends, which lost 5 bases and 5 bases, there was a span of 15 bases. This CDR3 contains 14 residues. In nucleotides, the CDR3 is TGTGCCAGCAGTCAACCGACTCCCCCGGAGACCCAGTACTTC. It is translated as CASSQPTPPETQYF.

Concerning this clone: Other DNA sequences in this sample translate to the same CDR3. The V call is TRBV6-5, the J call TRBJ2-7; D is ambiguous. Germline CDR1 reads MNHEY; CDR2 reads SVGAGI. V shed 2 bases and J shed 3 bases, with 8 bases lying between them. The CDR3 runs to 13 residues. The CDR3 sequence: CASSYGPGYEQYF. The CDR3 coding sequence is TGTGCCAGCAGTTACGGCCCGGGCTACGAGCAGTACTTC.

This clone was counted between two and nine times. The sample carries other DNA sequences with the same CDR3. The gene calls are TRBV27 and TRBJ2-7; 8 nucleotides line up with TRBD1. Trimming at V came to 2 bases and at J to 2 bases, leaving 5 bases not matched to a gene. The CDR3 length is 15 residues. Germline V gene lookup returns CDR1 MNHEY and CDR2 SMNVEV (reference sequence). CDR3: CASSLGTGITYEQYF. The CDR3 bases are TGTGCCAGCAGTTTAGGGACAGGCATTACCTACGAGCAGTACTTC.

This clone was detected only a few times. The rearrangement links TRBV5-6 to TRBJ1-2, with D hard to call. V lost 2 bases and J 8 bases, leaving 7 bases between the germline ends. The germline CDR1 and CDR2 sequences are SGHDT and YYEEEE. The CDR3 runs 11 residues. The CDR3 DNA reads TGTGCCAGCAGCTTCGGCAGAGGCTACACCTTC. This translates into CASSFGRGYTF.

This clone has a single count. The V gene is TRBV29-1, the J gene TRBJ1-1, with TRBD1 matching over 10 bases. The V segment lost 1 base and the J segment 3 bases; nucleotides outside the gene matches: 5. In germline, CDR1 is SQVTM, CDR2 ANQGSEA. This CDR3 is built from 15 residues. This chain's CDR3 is CSVEGTGGEDTEAFF. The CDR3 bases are TGCAGCGTTGAAGGGACAGGGGGGGAAGACACTGAAGCTTTCTTT.

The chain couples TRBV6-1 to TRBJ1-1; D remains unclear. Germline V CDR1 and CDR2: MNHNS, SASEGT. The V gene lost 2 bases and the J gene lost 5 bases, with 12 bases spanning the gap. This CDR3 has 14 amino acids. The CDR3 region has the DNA TGTGCCAGCAGTGAATTAGAGGGTAGGACTGAAGCTTTCTTT. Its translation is CASSELEGRTEAFF.

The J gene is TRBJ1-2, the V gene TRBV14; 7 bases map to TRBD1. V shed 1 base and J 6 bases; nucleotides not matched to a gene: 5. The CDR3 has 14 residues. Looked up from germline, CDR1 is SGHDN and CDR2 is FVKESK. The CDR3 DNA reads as TGTGCCAGCAGCCAAGCCGACAGGGTCGATGGCTACACCTTC. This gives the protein CASSQADRVDGYTF.

CDR3: CAWSSDLGFKNIQYF. The CDR3 DNA follows: TGTGCCTGGAGCTCTGATTTAGGTTTCAAAAACATTCAGTACTTC. V gene TRBV30 combines with J gene TRBJ2-4, with unresolved D. This CDR3 is built from 15 residues. V was shortened by 3 bases and J by 3 bases, with 15 bases between the two germline ends. The V gene's germline CDR1 is GTSNPN and CDR2 SVGIG (reference sequence).

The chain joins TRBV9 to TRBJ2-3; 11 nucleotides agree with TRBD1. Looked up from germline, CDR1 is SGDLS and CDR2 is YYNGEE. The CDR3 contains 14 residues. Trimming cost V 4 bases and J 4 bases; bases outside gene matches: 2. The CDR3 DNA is TGTGCCAGCAGCCGGACAGGGGGCCCAGATACGCAGTATTTT. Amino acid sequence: CASSRTGGPDTQYF.